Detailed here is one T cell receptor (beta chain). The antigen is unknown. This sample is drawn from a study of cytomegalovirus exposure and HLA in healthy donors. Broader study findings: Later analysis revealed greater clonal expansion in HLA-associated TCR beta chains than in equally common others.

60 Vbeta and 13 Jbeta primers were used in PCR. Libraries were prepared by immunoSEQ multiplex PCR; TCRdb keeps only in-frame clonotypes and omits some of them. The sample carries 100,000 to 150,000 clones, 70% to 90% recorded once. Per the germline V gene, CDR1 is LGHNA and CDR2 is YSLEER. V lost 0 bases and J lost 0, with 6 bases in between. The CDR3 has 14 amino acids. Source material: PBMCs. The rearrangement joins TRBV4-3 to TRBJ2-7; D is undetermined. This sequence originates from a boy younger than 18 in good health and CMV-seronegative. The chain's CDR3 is CASSQDFYSYEQYF. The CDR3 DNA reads TGCGCCAGCAGCCAAGATTTCTACTCCTACGAGCAGTACTTC.